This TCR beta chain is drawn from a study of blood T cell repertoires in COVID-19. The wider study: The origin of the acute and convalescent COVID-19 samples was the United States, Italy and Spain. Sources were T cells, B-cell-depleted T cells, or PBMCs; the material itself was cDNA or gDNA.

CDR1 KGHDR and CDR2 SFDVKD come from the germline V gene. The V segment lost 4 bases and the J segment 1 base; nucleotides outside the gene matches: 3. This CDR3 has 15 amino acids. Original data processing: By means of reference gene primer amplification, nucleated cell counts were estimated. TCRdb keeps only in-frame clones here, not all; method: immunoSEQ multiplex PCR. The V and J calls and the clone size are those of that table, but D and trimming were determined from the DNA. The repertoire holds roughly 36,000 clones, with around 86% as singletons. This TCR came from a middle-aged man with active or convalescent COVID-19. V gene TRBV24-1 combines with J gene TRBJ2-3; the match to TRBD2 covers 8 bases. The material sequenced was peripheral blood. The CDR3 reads CATSESGGGTDTQYF. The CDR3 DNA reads TGTGCCACCAGTGAGTCGGGAGGGGGCACAGATACGCAGTATTTT.